The clone carrying this T cell receptor beta chain was detected many times. What it recognizes is unknown. This specimen belongs to a study of neurological immune-mediated disorders. Study-level findings and limits: Whereas HTLV-1-associated myelopathy showed the most TCR clonal expansion, multiple sclerosis showed the least, with levels below those of healthy controls. Expanded clones shared no CDR3 amino acid sequences across subjects, suggesting private repertoires in all groups.

The germline gives CDR1 SGHRS, CDR2 YFSETQ. This CDR3 spans 11 amino acids. Deletions cut 0 bases from V and 6 bases from J, with 1 base between. The sample's time point: longitudinal time-point 1 (baseline). Stored at -80 C, 2 million PBMCs were the source of the unsorted libraries. Synthesis of cDNA was accomplished via 5'RACE employing 10-nucleotide random UMIs. TCRdb recomputed calls from the 5' RACE reads with MiXCR, one row per CDR3 protein. The sample carries tens of thousands of distinct CDR3 sequences, roughly an eighth recorded once. The sample was PBMCs. The chain recombines TRBV5-1 with TRBJ2-1; D unresolved. This clonotype was sampled from a female donor with HTLV-1-associated myelopathy (HAM/TSP). DNA of the CDR3: TGCGCCAGCAGCTTGGCCAATGAGCAGTTCTTC. It is translated as CASSLANEQFF.